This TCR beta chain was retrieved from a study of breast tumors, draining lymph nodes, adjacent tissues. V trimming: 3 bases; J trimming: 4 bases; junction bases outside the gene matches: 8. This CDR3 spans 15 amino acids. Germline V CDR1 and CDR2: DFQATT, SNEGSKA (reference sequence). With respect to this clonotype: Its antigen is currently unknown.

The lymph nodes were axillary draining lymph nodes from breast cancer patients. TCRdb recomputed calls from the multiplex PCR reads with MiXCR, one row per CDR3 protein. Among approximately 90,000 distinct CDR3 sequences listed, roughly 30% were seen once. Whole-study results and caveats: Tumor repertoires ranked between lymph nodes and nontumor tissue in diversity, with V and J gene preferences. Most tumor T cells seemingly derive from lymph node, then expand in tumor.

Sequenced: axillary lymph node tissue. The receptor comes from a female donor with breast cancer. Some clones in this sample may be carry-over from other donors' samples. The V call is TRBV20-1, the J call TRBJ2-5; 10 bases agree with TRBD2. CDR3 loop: CSASRASGSRETQYF. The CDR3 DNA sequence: TGCAGTGCTAGTAGGGCTAGCGGGAGTAGAGAGACCCAGTACTTC.